The 23 T cell receptor beta chains in this list originate from one sample, sequenced in a study of metastatic and nonmetastatic thyroid tumors. All patients reached thyroid surgery having received no treatment beforehand. MiXCR re-clonotyped the PCR reads for TCRdb. Of roughly 30,000 clones in the sample, about 20% were seen once. Sample: blood. Receptor source: a female donor with papillary thyroid cancer or a benign thyroid nodule (not recorded which). Some clones in this sample may be carry-over from other donors' samples.

The genes are TRBV12-3 or TRBV12-4 and TRBJ1-2; 10 positions match TRBD1. The CDR3 is made up of 13 amino acids. V lost 5 bases and J lost 8; bases outside the gene matches: 5. CDR3 region: CASSRTGGFGYTF. CDR3 bases: TGTGCCAGCAGTCGGACAGGGGGTTTCGGCTACACCTTC.

This clone was seen many times. Just one base apart from a much larger clone, this may be a read error. This chain connects TRBV9 to TRBJ1-2, with a tentative D call TRBD1 (5 bases). This CDR3 comprises 15 residues. Germline lookup yields CDR1 SGDLS and CDR2 YYNGEE. The CDR3 here is CVSSVDGRVMNGYTF. For the CDR3, the DNA is TGTGTCAGCAGCGTAGACGGCAGGGTGATGAATGGCTACACCTTC.

In its sample, this clone is medium-sized. This chain connects TRBV6-4 to TRBJ2-5; 10 bases are a match to TRBD2. J gave up 5 bases and V 4 bases, and 10 bases lay outside the gene matches. Per germline, CDR1 MRHNA and CDR2 SNTAGT. The CDR3 spans 16 residues. CDR3 loop: CASSAPSGRPLETQYF. CDR3 in DNA: TGTGCCAGCAGTGCCCCTAGCGGGAGACCTTTGGAGACCCAGTACTTC.

This clone has a handful of counts. The chain is built from TRBV6-1 and TRBJ1-2; D is unclear. V was shortened by 0 bases and J by 3 bases, with 11 bases between the two germline ends. The CDR3 is 15 residues long. Germline CDR1 reads MNHNS; CDR2 reads SASEGT. This CDR3 reads CASSEAPQQYYGYTF. DNA for the CDR3: TGTGCCAGCAGTGAAGCGCCACAACAGTACTATGGCTACACCTTC.

This chain joins TRBV19 and TRBJ1-1, with 7 bases identical to TRBD1. Germline values: CDR1 LNHDA, CDR2 SQIVND (reference sequence). V lost 4 bases to trimming and J lost 3 bases; unmatched junction nucleotides: 2. The CDR3 covers 13 residues. The CDR3 is CASSSQGDTEAFF. In DNA form, the CDR3 reads TGTGCCAGTAGTAGTCAGGGGGACACTGAAGCTTTCTTT.

This clone was found a few times. The chain uses TRBV28 and TRBJ2-5; 9 nucleotides agree with TRBD2. The CDR3 runs 17 residues. From germline, CDR1 is MDHEN and CDR2 SYDVKM. V shed 5 bases, J shed 3 bases, and the junction held 13 bases outside the gene matches. For the CDR3, the DNA is TGTGCCAGCAGTCCTCTTTTAGCGGGAGAGGTTAAAGAGACCCAGTACTTC. Translated, it gives CASSPLLAGEVKETQYF.

This sequence joins TRBV27 and TRBJ1-6, with 9 bases that match TRBD1. CDR3 length: 15 amino acids. Germline loops: CDR1 MNHEY, CDR2 SMNVEV (reference sequence). Trimming cost V 4 bases and J 7 bases; bases outside gene matches: 5. The CDR3 DNA follows: TGTGCCAGCAGTTCGACCGACAGGGGGAATTCACCCCTCCACTTT. This gives the protein CASSSTDRGNSPLHF.

The sample holds many counts of this clone. The CDR3 loop reads CASSSLGQGFDEQYF. The CDR3 DNA is TGTGCCAGCAGCTCCCTAGGACAGGGGTTTGACGAGCAGTACTTC. The genes are TRBV5-6 and TRBJ2-7; 9 bases line up with TRBD1. The junction had 9 bases not matched to a gene; V was cut back by 3 bases and J by 5 bases. Germline V gene lookup returns CDR1 SGHDT and CDR2 YYEEEE. This CDR3 has 15 amino acids.

This clone was observed many times. The V call is TRBV3-1, the J call TRBJ1-1; the match to TRBD1 covers 7 bases. CDR1 and CDR2 (germline): LGHDT, YNNKEL (reference sequence). With V trimmed by 3 bases and J by 4 bases, 2 bases remained unmatched. The CDR3 is 13 residues long. The CDR3 DNA is TGTGCCAGCAGCCACCCAGGGGGCACTGAAGCTTTCTTT. It specifies CASSHPGGTEAFF. Full variable domain (outside the CDR3, taken from reference TRBV3-1 and TRBJ1-1): DTAVSQTPKYLVTQMGNDKSIKCEQNLGHDTMYWYKQDSKKFLKIMFSYNNKELIINETVPNRFSPKSPDKAHLNLHINSLELGDSAVYFCASSHPGGTEAFFGQGTRLTVV.

This clone was counted many times. V usage is TRBV7-9 and J usage is TRBJ2-2; 8 bases line up with TRBD2. Germline V lookup: CDR1 SEHNR, CDR2 FQNEAQ (reference sequence). The CDR3 has 15 residues. Germline trimming cut 5 bases from V and 1 base from J; bases unmatched to any gene: 3. CDR3: CASSASGGNTGELFF. DNA of the CDR3: TGTGCCAGCAGCGCCAGCGGGGGGAACACCGGGGAGCTGTTTTTT. Drawing the rest from reference TRBV7-9 and TRBJ2-2, the complete variable domain is DTGVSQNPRHKITKRGQNVTFRCDPISEHNRLYWYRQTLGQGPEFLTYFQNEAQLEKSRLLSDRFSAERPKGSFSTLEIQRTEQGDSAMYLCASSASGGNTGELFFGEGSRLTVL.

This clone was observed at least ten times. The genes are TRBV24-1 and TRBJ1-3; D call uncertain. The CDR3 length is 13 residues. CDR1 is KGHDR and CDR2 is SFDVKD in the germline V gene. V was shortened by 4 bases and J by 4 bases, with 7 bases between the two germline ends. The CDR3 nucleotides read TGTGCCACCAGTGAGGGTACGGGAAACACCATATATTTT. It is translated as CATSEGTGNTIYF.

V and J are TRBV6-1 and TRBJ2-2, with 8 nucleotides matching TRBD1. V shed 6 bases and J 3 bases; nucleotides not matched to a gene: 6. The CDR3 runs 15 residues. Germline CDR1 MNHNS, CDR2 SASEGT. CDR3 sequence (DNA): TGTGCCAGCAGCTCCGGGACAGGCGACACCGGGGAGCTGTTTTTT. It encodes CASSSGTGDTGELFF.

Many counts were recorded for this clone. V is TRBV3-1 and J is TRBJ2-2; TRBD1 aligns across 9 bases. Germline loops: CDR1 LGHDT, CDR2 YNNKEL (reference sequence). The CDR3 is 17 amino acids. With 4 bases clipped from V and 3 bases from J, the junction kept 9 bases outside the gene matches. The CDR3 sequence: CASSRRTGGADTGELFF. As DNA, the CDR3 is TGTGCCAGCAGCCGACGAACAGGGGGCGCGGACACCGGGGAGCTGTTTTTT. The full variable domain, its missing parts supplied by reference TRBV3-1 and TRBJ2-2, is DTAVSQTPKYLVTQMGNDKSIKCEQNLGHDTMYWYKQDSKKFLKIMFSYNNKELIINETVPNRFSPKSPDKAHLNLHINSLELGDSAVYFCASSRRTGGADTGELFFGEGSRLTVL.

The J gene is TRBJ2-7, the V gene TRBV20-1; 7 bases agree with TRBD1. The V and J ends lost 6 bases and 0 bases, in that order; junction bases with no gene match: 5. The length of the CDR3 is 13 residues. The V gene's germline CDR1 is DFQATT and CDR2 SNEGSKA (reference sequence). This CDR3 reads CSAEGAGSYEQYF. DNA for the CDR3: TGCAGTGCAGAGGGGGCCGGCTCCTACGAGCAGTACTTC.

This clone came up a few times. This chain joins TRBV27 and TRBJ1-1; no reliable D call. V lost 3 bases and J 0 bases, leaving 5 bases between the germline ends. Per the germline V gene, CDR1 is MNHEY and CDR2 is SMNVEV (reference sequence). The CDR3 consists of 13 residues. This chain's CDR3 is CASSLTLNTEAFF. CDR3 bases: TGTGCCAGCAGTTTGACACTGAACACTGAAGCTTTCTTT.

At least ten counts were recorded for this clone. The chain links TRBV7-2 to TRBJ2-7; 8 nucleotides align to TRBD1. Germline CDR1 is SGHTA and CDR2 is FQGNSA. The CDR3 totals 15 residues. The trim removed 1 base at V and 1 base at J, leaving 3 bases unmatched. The CDR3 here is CASSLEWTGSYEQYF. For the CDR3, the DNA is TGTGCCAGCAGCTTAGAGTGGACAGGGTCCTACGAGCAGTACTTC.

Details on this clone: At one of its ends the junction is not consistent with the germline gene, which may arise from a read error. The V gene is TRBV27, the J gene TRBJ2-7; D might be TRBD1 (6 bases). The CDR3 spans 13 residues. Per the germline V gene, CDR1 is MNHEY and CDR2 is SMNVEV (reference sequence). CDR3 coding DNA: TGTGCCGCATCTAGGGCAGGGGTCCACGAGCACGACTTC. It yields the protein CAASRAGVHEHDF.

This clone was found a few times. V and J are TRBV12-3 or TRBV12-4 and TRBJ1-6, with D maybe TRBD1 (5 bases). There are 14 residues in the CDR3. V lost 8 bases and J lost 8, with 16 bases in between. The CDR3 nucleotides are TGTGCCAGCTCACGGGGGGGGTTCGATTCACCCCTCCACTTT. This translates into CASSRGGFDSPLHF.

With respect to this clone: No conserved phenylalanine or tryptophan is present at the end of the CDR3, so a read error is the likely explanation. The limits of the CDR3 on the DNA are not certain, so only TCRdb's listed CDR3 is given. The chain couples TRBV20-1 to TRBJ2-3; the tabulated D call, TRBD1, remains unverified against the DNA. From germline, CDR1 is DFQATT and CDR2 SNEGSKA (reference sequence). From its first to its last residue, the CDR3 has 15 amino acids. The CDR3 protein is CSASMDRGRADTHNC.

This clone was detected many times. This chain links TRBV28 with TRBJ2-7; 7 bases map to TRBD1. From germline, CDR1 is MDHEN and CDR2 SYDVKM. Trimming took 2 bases from V and 2 from J; bases not matched to a gene: 12. The CDR3 consists of 17 residues. This chain's CDR3 is CASSLPPDRPKPYEQYF. The CDR3 nucleotides read TGTGCCAGCAGTTTACCTCCGGACAGGCCGAAGCCCTACGAGCAGTACTTC. The full variable domain, its missing parts supplied by reference TRBV28 and TRBJ2-7, is DVKVTQSSRYLVKRTGEKVFLECVQDMDHENMFWYRQDPGLGLRLIYFSYDVKMKEKGDIPEGYSVSREKKERFSLILESASTNQTSMYLCASSLPPDRPKPYEQYFGPGTRLTVT.

The chain uses TRBV3-1 and TRBJ2-7; 9 nucleotides align to TRBD2. V gave up 6 bases and J gave up 6 bases; unmatched junction bases: 9. CDR3 length: 14 amino acids. Germline lookup yields CDR1 LGHDT and CDR2 YNNKEL (reference sequence). The CDR3 DNA follows: TGTGCCAGCAGAGCTAGCGGGGCTACCGGCGAGCAGTACTTC. Protein product: CASRASGATGEQYF.

This clone appeared many times. At one of its ends the junction is not consistent with the germline gene, which may arise from a read error. The chain has TRBV6-4 and TRBJ2-2; 7 bases are shared with TRBD2. Germline V gives CDR1 MRHNA, CDR2 SNTAGT. CDR3 length: 15 residues. The CDR3 DNA reads as TGTGCCAGCGGTGAGCGGGACTCGGGGACCGGGGAGCTGTTTTTT. This sequence encodes CASGERDSGTGELFF.

This clone is deemed medium-sized. The rearrangement uses TRBV20-1 and TRBJ2-3; 13 bases map to TRBD2. Germline trimming cut 1 base from V and 6 bases from J; bases unmatched to any gene: 7. Germline CDR1 DFQATT, CDR2 SNEGSKA (reference sequence). The length of the CDR3 is 16 residues. The CDR3 here is CSARGPGLAGFDTQYF. The CDR3, as DNA: TGCAGTGCTAGAGGCCCGGGACTAGCGGGATTTGATACGCAGTATTTT.